This T cell receptor beta chain was sequenced during a study of CD8 T cells in Susac syndrome. After extraction with the RNeasy kit, about 0.45 to 1 ug of the RNA was reverse transcribed using random hexamers. TCRdb redid the calling of the immunoSEQ multiplex PCR reads with MiXCR, one entry per CDR3 protein. The data show roughly 200,000 distinct CDR3 sequences, 90% to 95% seen once. Germline CDR1 MNHEY, CDR2 SMNVEV (reference sequence). This CDR3 spans 14 amino acids. Trimming cost V 5 bases and J 5 bases, with 16 bases left between them. From blood CD8+ and CD4+ T cells, the TCR beta chain was sequenced. This clonotype came up once.

Sequencing used CD8+ T cells from PBMCs. The receptor's source is a human donor with multiple sclerosis. The V gene is TRBV27, the J gene TRBJ2-7, with no clear D. In DNA, the CDR3 is TGTGCCAGCAGTCCCCTAGTAATGTTCAACGAGCAGTACTTC. This codes for CASSPLVMFNEQYF.